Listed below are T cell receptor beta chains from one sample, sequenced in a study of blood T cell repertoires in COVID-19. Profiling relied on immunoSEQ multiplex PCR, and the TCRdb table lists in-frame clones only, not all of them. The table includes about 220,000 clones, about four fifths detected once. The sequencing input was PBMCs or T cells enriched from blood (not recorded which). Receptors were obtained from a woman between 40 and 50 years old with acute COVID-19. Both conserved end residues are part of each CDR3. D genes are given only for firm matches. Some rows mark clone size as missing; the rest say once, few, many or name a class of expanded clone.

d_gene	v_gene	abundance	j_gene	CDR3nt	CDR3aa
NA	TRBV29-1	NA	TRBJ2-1	TGCAGCGTTGCAGGGGTTGAGCAGTTCTTC	CSVAGVEQFF
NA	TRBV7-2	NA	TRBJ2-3	TGTGCCAGCAGCTTCTGGCTAGCCCGTAGCACAGATACGCAGTATTTT	CASSFWLARSTDTQYF
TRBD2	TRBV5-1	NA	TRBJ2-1	TGCGCCAGCAGCTTGGCAGGTAGCGGGAGCTACAATGAGCAGTTCTTC	CASSLAGSGSYNEQFF
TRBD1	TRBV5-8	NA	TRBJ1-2	TGTGCCAGCAGCCTTCAAGACAGGGACAATGGCTACACCTTC	CASSLQDRDNGYTF
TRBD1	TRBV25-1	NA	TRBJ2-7	TGTGCCAGCAGTGGCCAGGGGGCTATTACCTACGAGCAGTACTTC	CASSGQGAITYEQYF
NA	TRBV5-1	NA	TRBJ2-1	TGCGCCAGCAGCCCCACCCGGACAGTCCCCTCCAATGAGCAGTTCTTC	CASSPTRTVPSNEQFF
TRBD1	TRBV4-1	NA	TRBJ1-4	TGCGCCAGCAGCCCGGGACAGGGGGGAGAACTGTTTTTT	CASSPGQGGELFF
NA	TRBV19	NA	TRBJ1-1	TGTGCCAGTAGTAAACCAGGGCGGACTGAAGCTTTCTTT	CASSKPGRTEAFF
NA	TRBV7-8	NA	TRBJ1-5	TGTGCCAGCAGCGGAAGTAGGACAGCAACTCAGCCCCAGCATTTT	CASSGSRTATQPQHF
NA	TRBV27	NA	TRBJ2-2	TGTGCCAGCAGTTTAACATTCCTGAACACCGGGGAGCTGTTTTTT	CASSLTFLNTGELFF
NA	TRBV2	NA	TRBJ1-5	TGTGCCAGCAGTGGGTCCTATAGCAATCAGCCCCAGCATTTT	CASSGSYSNQPQHF
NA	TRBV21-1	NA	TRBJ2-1	TGTGCCAGCAGCTCCGGGACTAGCGAAGTTCCTTACAAGAATGAGCAGTTCTTC	CASSSGTSEVPYKNEQFF
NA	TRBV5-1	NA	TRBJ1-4	TGCGCCAGCAGCCCCCGAGGGGGTAGTGAAAAACTGTTTTTT	CASSPRGGSEKLFF
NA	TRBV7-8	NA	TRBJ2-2	TGTGCCAGCAGCTTAGGTGGCGGGTCCCGGAACACCGGGGAGCTGTTTTTT	CASSLGGGSRNTGELFF
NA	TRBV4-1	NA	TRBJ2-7	TGCGCCAGCAGGGGAGAGACAGGAATCCACGAGCAGTACTTC	CASRGETGIHEQYF
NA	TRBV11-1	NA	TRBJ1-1	TGTGCCAGCAGCTTGACATCTGGCACTGAAGCTTTCTTT	CASSLTSGTEAFF
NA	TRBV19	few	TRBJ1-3	TGTGCCAGTAGTATTACACCCGGGAACACCATATATTTT	CASSITPGNTIYF
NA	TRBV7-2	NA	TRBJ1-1	TGTGCCAGCAGCCCTGAGGGGGGGCGAACTGAAGCTTTCTTT	CASSPEGGRTEAFF
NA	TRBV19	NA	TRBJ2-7	TGTGCCAGTAGGGGGCCGGGTGGCGAGCAGTACTTC	CASRGPGGEQYF
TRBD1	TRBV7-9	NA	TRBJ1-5	TGTGCCAGCAGCCTGAGGGGGCGCAATCAGCCCCAGCATTTT	CASSLRGRNQPQHF
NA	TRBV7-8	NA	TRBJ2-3	TGTGCCAGCAGCAGGGGTAACACAGATACGCAGTATTTT	CASSRGNTDTQYF
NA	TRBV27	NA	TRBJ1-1	TGTGCCAGCAGTTCGGGGGAGACTGAAGCTTTCTTT	CASSSGETEAFF
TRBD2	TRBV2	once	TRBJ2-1	TGTGCCAGCAGTGAATCGGGGCTAGCGGGAGGTTGGAATGAGCAGTTCTTC	CASSESGLAGGWNEQFF
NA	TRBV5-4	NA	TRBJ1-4	TGTGCCAGCAGCTTCGGGACTCCCGGAGGGGAAAAACTGTTTTTT	CASSFGTPGGEKLFF
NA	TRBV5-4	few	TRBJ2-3	TGTGCCAGCAGGTCCTACGGGGGAGATACGCAGTATTTT	CASRSYGGDTQYF
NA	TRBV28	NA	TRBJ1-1	TGTGCCAGCTTTAACGGACAGCCAGGTGAGGAAGCTTTCTTT	CASFNGQPGEEAFF
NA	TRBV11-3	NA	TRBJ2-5	TGTGCCAGCAGCTTAGACTCTCAAGAGACCCAGTACTTC	CASSLDSQETQYF
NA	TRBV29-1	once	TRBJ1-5	TGCAGCGTGGCCGGGAGTCCCAATCAGCCCCAGCATTTT	CSVAGSPNQPQHF
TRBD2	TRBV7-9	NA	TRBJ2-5	TGTGCCAGCAGCTCAACCGGAATACTAGCGGGGAAAGAGACCCAGTACTTC	CASSSTGILAGKETQYF